These 8 T cell receptor beta chains share one sample of origin, sequenced in a study of cytomegalovirus exposure and HLA in healthy donors. PCR used 60 Vbeta primers and 13 Jbeta primers. Libraries were prepared by immunoSEQ multiplex PCR; TCRdb keeps only in-frame clonotypes and omits some of them. The sample has around 40,000 clones; the top ten hold 1% to 1.5%. The sequenced sample consisted of PBMCs. All receptors come from a man aged 30-40 years in good health and CMV-seronegative.

The rearrangement uses TRBV19 and TRBJ2-6; D remains unclear. Trimming stripped 2 bases from V and 0 bases from J, with 5 bases between. This CDR3 has 15 amino acids. Per germline, CDR1 LNHDA and CDR2 SQIVND (reference sequence). This CDR3 is CASSITTSGANVLTF. As DNA, the CDR3 is TGTGCCAGTAGTATAACTACCTCTGGGGCCAACGTCCTGACTTTC.

The V gene is TRBV19, the J gene TRBJ2-1, with TRBD1 as a possible D gene (7 bases). V lost 4 bases to trimming and J lost 7 bases, with 14 bases between them. The germline V gene encodes CDR1 LNHDA and CDR2 SQIVND (reference sequence). This CDR3 is built from 14 residues. The DNA of the CDR3 is TGTGCCAGTAGTAAAAACAGGGGAGGAAATGAGCAGTTCTTC. Translating it yields CASSKNRGGNEQFF.

The chain links TRBV19 to TRBJ1-1, with D unclear. Germline-derived CDR1 and CDR2 are LNHDA and SQIVND (reference sequence). This CDR3 region has 14 residues. Between the trimmed V and J ends, which lost 4 bases and 2 bases, there was a span of 11 bases. CDR3 residues: CASSTWAANTEAFF. For the CDR3, the DNA is TGTGCCAGTAGTACTTGGGCAGCTAACACTGAAGCTTTCTTT.

The chain carries TRBV13 and TRBJ2-7, with 16 nucleotides matching TRBD2. Germline CDR1 and CDR2: PRHDT and FYEKMQ (reference sequence). The J segment lost 5 bases and the V segment lost 5 bases, leaving 6 bases of the junction unmatched. This CDR3 has 16 residues. The CDR3 sequence: CASSRGTSGRADEQYF. CDR3 bases: TGTGCCAGCAGCCGAGGGACTAGCGGGAGGGCGGACGAGCAGTACTTC.

The rearrangement joins TRBV4-3 to TRBJ1-5, with TRBD1 identical over 8 bases. With 3 bases clipped from V and 7 bases from J, the junction kept 8 bases outside the gene matches. CDR3 length: 15 amino acids. CDR1 and CDR2 from the germline V gene are LGHNA and YSLEER. The CDR3 coding sequence is TGCGCCAGCAGCCAGGGAACAGGGGGGAGGCAGCCCCAGCATTTT. This codes for CASSQGTGGRQPQHF.

V and J are TRBV25-1 and TRBJ1-2; 9 positions match TRBD1. With 6 bases clipped from V and 4 bases from J, the junction kept 9 bases outside the gene matches. Germline CDR1 MGHDK, CDR2 SYGVNS. There are 15 residues in the CDR3. This chain's CDR3 is CASRDTGGDSYGYTF. The CDR3 DNA reads TGTGCCAGCAGAGATACAGGGGGCGACTCCTATGGCTACACCTTC.

V gene TRBV5-1 combines with J gene TRBJ1-1; D is undetermined. Germline V gene data show CDR1 as SGHRS and CDR2 as YFSETQ. The CDR3 covers 13 residues. The ends were cut back, 0 bases at V and 2 bases at J, with 5 bases in the middle. The CDR3 protein is CASSLGTNTEAFF. The DNA for the CDR3 is TGCGCCAGCAGCTTGGGCACAAACACTGAAGCTTTCTTT. The entire variable domain, with the rest obtained from reference TRBV5-1 and TRBJ1-1, is as follows: KAGVTQTPRYLIKTRGQQVTLSCSPISGHRSVSWYQQTPGQGLQFLFEYFSETQRNKGNFPGRFSGRQFSNSRSEMNVSTLELGDSALYLCASSLGTNTEAFFGQGTRLTVV.

This rearrangement joins TRBV7-9 to TRBJ1-2; D not certain. The germline CDR1 and CDR2 sequences are SEHNR and FQNEAQ (reference sequence). Trimming removed 1 base from V and 8 bases from J, with 17 bases in between. The CDR3 extends over 15 amino acids. The DNA for the CDR3 is TGTGCCAGCAGCTTAGGGGCGGGCTGGAAGAACGGCTACACCTTC. This gives the protein CASSLGAGWKNGYTF. The complete variable domain, with remaining parts taken from reference TRBV7-9 and TRBJ1-2, reads DTGVSQNPRHKITKRGQNVTFRCDPISEHNRLYWYRQTLGQGPEFLTYFQNEAQLEKSRLLSDRFSAERPKGSFSTLEIQRTEQGDSAMYLCASSLGAGWKNGYTFGSGTRLTVV.